This TCR beta chain is from a study of blood T cell repertoires in COVID-19. Study at large: COVID-19 samples collected from the United States, Italy and Spain covered acute and convalescent phases. T cells, B-cell-depleted T cells, or PBMCs provided the cDNA or gDNA that served as material.

The CDR3 consists of 13 residues. Trimming stripped 2 bases from V and 1 base from J, with 6 bases between. Germline loops: CDR1 SGDLS, CDR2 YYNGEE. As originally analysed: Reference gene primer amplification in the assay estimated nucleated cell counts. The assay was immunoSEQ multiplex PCR, and TCRdb's table has in-frame clones only and misses some. The D gene and trimming were derived from the DNA, and the V and J assignments and clone size from that table. The sample has approximately 120,000 clones, about 83% seen once. The chain recombines TRBV9 with TRBJ2-5; D is undetermined. The TCR was taken from a man aged 55 to 70 with acute or convalescent COVID-19. Sequenced input: peripheral blood. The CDR3 DNA follows: TGTGCCAGCAGCGTGAGCCGCCAAGAGACCCAGTACTTC. This encodes CASSVSRQETQYF.